Shown below are 7 T cell receptor beta chains from a single sample sequenced in a study of T-cell reconstitution after alpha-beta-depleted transplantation in children. A library of TCRbeta sequences, prepared with unique molecular identifiers, was generated. TCRdb independently ran MiXCR on the PCR reads; one entry per CDR3 protein. The table records 780,000 or so distinct CDR3 sequences, roughly 15% of them present only once. The sample was PBMCs, mostly from graft donor cells, taken 360 days after TCRalphabeta/CD19-depleted stem cell transplant. Every receptor here comes from a male patient younger than 18 who had a stem cell transplant for acute lymphoblastic leukemia, so the T cells may come from the graft donor.

The sample holds a few counts of this clonotype. The J gene is TRBJ2-1, the V gene TRBV20-1; weak D call: TRBD2 (6 bases). The CDR3 has 12 amino acids. Germline CDR1 DFQATT, CDR2 SNEGSKA (reference sequence). V was shortened by 1 base and J by 9 bases, with 10 bases between the two germline ends. The CDR3 spells CSARAGVAEQFF. The CDR3 DNA reads as TGCAGTGCTAGAGCGGGAGTCGCTGAGCAGTTCTTC.

The gene calls are TRBV20-1 and TRBJ2-5; 7 bases are shared with TRBD1. CDR3 length: 12 amino acids. V lost 3 bases to trimming and J lost 7 bases; unmatched junction nucleotides: 5. CDR1 and CDR2 from the germline V gene are DFQATT and SNEGSKA (reference sequence). The CDR3 DNA follows: TGCAGTGCTAGCCCGCAGGGGGTGACCCAGTACTTC. Translation: CSASPQGVTQYF.

The chain combines TRBV5-1 with TRBJ1-1; D not certain. There are 13 residues in the CDR3. Germline CDR1 SGHRS, CDR2 YFSETQ. V was cut by 4 bases and J by 4 bases, with 11 bases left in between. The CDR3 loop reads CASSPKASTEAFF. Written as DNA, the CDR3 is TGCGCCAGCAGCCCCAAGGCGAGCACTGAAGCTTTCTTT. The variable domain in full, with the rest retrieved from reference TRBV5-1 and TRBJ1-1, is KAGVTQTPRYLIKTRGQQVTLSCSPISGHRSVSWYQQTPGQGLQFLFEYFSETQRNKGNFPGRFSGRQFSNSRSEMNVSTLELGDSALYLCASSPKASTEAFFGQGTRLTVV.

This clonotype turned up a few times. V gene TRBV20-1 combines with J gene TRBJ2-5; D is unclear. The V and J ends lost 2 bases and 5 bases respectively, with 9 bases between them. There are 12 residues in the CDR3. Germline-derived CDR1 and CDR2 are DFQATT and SNEGSKA (reference sequence). This chain's CDR3 is CSARPGTETQYF. As DNA, the CDR3 is TGCAGTGCTAGACCTGGAACGGAGACCCAGTACTTC.

This chain uses TRBV11-1 with TRBJ2-6; 8 bases line up with TRBD1. Germline CDR1 SGHAT, CDR2 FQDESV (reference sequence). The CDR3 loop spans 16 amino acids. The J segment lost 2 bases and the V segment lost 3 bases, leaving 3 bases of the junction unmatched. CDR3 sequence: CASSFLDRAGANVLTF. CDR3 DNA sequence: TGTGCCAGCAGCTTTCTGGACAGGGCTGGGGCCAACGTCCTGACTTTC.

Ten or more counts support this clonotype. The chain carries TRBV24-1 and TRBJ1-2; no clear D gene. Per germline, CDR1 KGHDR and CDR2 SFDVKD. The CDR3 sequence is 14 residues long. Trimming removed 4 bases from V and 2 bases from J, with 10 bases in between. CDR3: CATSEGGRNYGYTF. CDR3 coding DNA: TGTGCCACCAGTGAGGGAGGAAGGAACTATGGCTACACCTTC.

The V gene is TRBV5-4, the J gene TRBJ2-3; D is tentatively TRBD1 or TRBD2 (5 bases each). This CDR3 comprises 14 residues. Deletions cut 3 bases from V and 4 bases from J, with 12 bases between. The germline V gene encodes CDR1 SGHNT and CDR2 YYREEE (reference sequence). CDR3 nucleotide sequence: TGTGCCAGCAGCTGGGGGATGGGAGCAGATACGCAGTATTTT. As protein: CASSWGMGADTQYF.